Listed here are 22 T cell receptor beta chains from one sample, sequenced in a study of T cell responses to AZD1222 COVID-19 vaccine. Only in-frame clones appear in the TCRdb table, and some are missing; sequencing was by immunoSEQ multiplex PCR. The sample carries roughly 150,000 clones, about 90% recorded once. Sequencing was performed on peripheral blood, taken on day 0 of AZD1222 vaccination. The receptors derive from an adult in good health.

The rearrangement links TRBV12-5 to TRBJ1-2; TRBD1 is a possible D gene (6 bases). V was clipped by 2 bases and J by 5 bases, with 6 bases between them. The CDR3 extends over 12 amino acids. Per germline, CDR1 LGHNT and CDR2 FRNRAP. The CDR3 here is CASGLTGYGYTF. CDR3 nucleotide sequence: TGTGCTAGTGGTTTGACAGGGTATGGCTACACCTTC.

This clone was recorded only once. The chain employs TRBV7-9 and TRBJ2-7, with 8 bases lining up with TRBD1. The CDR3 runs to 14 residues. Germline CDR1 and CDR2: SEHNR and FQNEAQ (reference sequence). J lost 4 bases, V lost 1 base, and 3 bases had no gene match. For the CDR3, the DNA is TGTGCCAGCAGCTTAGGGACAGGGAGTTACGAGCAGTACTTC. Translated, it gives CASSLGTGSYEQYF. The full variable domain, with the rest looked up from reference TRBV7-9 and TRBJ2-7, is DTGVSQNPRHKITKRGQNVTFRCDPISEHNRLYWYRQTLGQGPEFLTYFQNEAQLEKSRLLSDRFSAERPKGSFSTLEIQRTEQGDSAMYLCASSLGTGSYEQYFGPGTRLTVT.

The chain couples TRBV12-3 or TRBV12-4 to TRBJ1-2; D not resolved. Trimming pared 3 bases from V and 7 bases from J, leaving 6 bases between. This CDR3 spans 11 amino acids. The DNA for the CDR3 is TGTGCCAGCAGTTTTTACTCTGGCTACACCTTC. This translates into CASSFYSGYTF.

The V gene is TRBV10-3, the J gene TRBJ2-7; the match to TRBD1 covers 8 bases. The CDR3 runs to 11 residues. Per germline, CDR1 ENHRY and CDR2 SYGVKD. V dropped 11 bases and J dropped 3; count of bases not matched to a gene: 3. CDR3 protein: CASTGDYEQYF. The CDR3 coding sequence is TGTGCCTCGACAGGGGACTACGAGCAGTACTTC.

The rearrangement links TRBV28 to TRBJ1-2, with 8 bases matching TRBD1. V lost 8 bases, J lost 0 bases, and 26 bases stayed unmatched. Germline CDR1 is MDHEN and CDR2 is SYDVKM. The CDR3 spans 21 residues. The CDR3 spells CASLPRQGALIAGPSNYGYTF. The CDR3 DNA follows: TGTGCCAGCCTCCCGCGGCAGGGGGCTTTGATCGCAGGGCCTTCTAACTATGGCTACACCTTC.

V usage is TRBV29-1 and J usage is TRBJ1-1; no clear D. CDR1 SQVTM and CDR2 ANQGSEA come from the germline V gene. This CDR3 region has 12 residues. Trimming removed 4 bases from V and 2 bases from J, with 8 bases in between. CDR3 nucleotide sequence: TGCAGCGTTGGTTCCCTAAACACTGAAGCTTTCTTT. This encodes CSVGSLNTEAFF.

The chain recombines TRBV5-4 with TRBJ1-3; possibly TRBD1 for D (5 bases). The germline gives CDR1 SGHNT, CDR2 YYREEE (reference sequence). The CDR3 is made up of 13 amino acids. V lost 3 bases and J 4 bases, leaving 8 bases between the germline ends. CDR3: CASSWGGGNTIYF. Here the CDR3 DNA reads TGTGCCAGCAGCTGGGGCGGAGGAAACACCATATATTTT.

The rearrangement joins TRBV5-4 to TRBJ1-6; 7 bases map to TRBD1. Trimming cost V 3 bases and J 0 bases; bases outside gene matches: 6. This CDR3 has 17 residues. Germline-derived CDR1 and CDR2 are SGHNT and YYREEE (reference sequence). As DNA, the CDR3 is TGTGCCAGCAGCTCCGGACAGGCGAGCTCCTATAATTCACCCCTCCACTTT. This gives the protein CASSSGQASSYNSPLHF.

On this clone: Its ends do not fully match the called genes, so a read error is possible. The gene calls are TRBV25-1 and TRBJ1-4, with 8 bases fitting TRBD1. CDR3 length: 15 residues. In germline, CDR1 is MGHDK, CDR2 SYGVNS. In DNA, the CDR3 is TGTGCCAGCAGCGAATGGACAGGGAACAATGAAAAACTGTTTTTT. It translates to CASSEWTGNNEKLFF.

This chain links TRBV4-1 with TRBJ2-1; D may correspond to TRBD1 or TRBD2 (5 bases each). The germline gives CDR1 MGHRA, CDR2 YSYEKL. The length of the CDR3 is 16 residues. Trimming took off 1 base at V and 5 bases at J, with 15 bases between the two ends. The CDR3: CASSQAGPSGNNEQFF. CDR3 nucleotides: TGCGCCAGCAGCCAAGCGGGGCCCAGCGGTAACAATGAGCAGTTCTTC.

This clone was seen once. This chain uses TRBV4-3 with TRBJ1-3, with 8 bases matching TRBD1. Trimming removed 1 base from V and 6 bases from J; junction bases left unmatched: 5. Germline V gene lookup returns CDR1 LGHNA and CDR2 YSLEER. The CDR3 covers 15 residues. As DNA, the CDR3 is TGCGCCAGCAGCCAAGGGACAGGGACGGAAAACACCATATATTTT. Amino acid sequence: CASSQGTGTENTIYF.

For the CDR3, the DNA is TGTGCCATCGCAAGAGAATCTGAAGCTTTCTTT. Its protein is CAIARESEAFF. The chain recombines TRBV10-3 with TRBJ1-1; D is undetermined. CDR1 is ENHRY and CDR2 is SYGVKD in the germline V gene. Trimming stripped 8 bases from V and 6 bases from J, with 10 bases between. There are 11 residues in the CDR3.

The V and J genes are TRBV28 and TRBJ1-2, with 8 bases lining up with TRBD1. The CDR3 length is 13 residues. Looked up from germline, CDR1 is MDHEN and CDR2 is SYDVKM. Trimming at V came to 10 bases and at J to 8 bases, leaving 12 bases not matched to a gene. This chain's CDR3 is CATRTGSVGGYTF. Written as DNA, the CDR3 is TGTGCCACCCGGACAGGGAGTGTGGGAGGCTACACCTTC.

This chain uses TRBV27 with TRBJ1-3; 7 bases fit TRBD1. Germline CDR1 MNHEY, CDR2 SMNVEV (reference sequence). Germline trimming cut 2 bases from V and 3 bases from J; bases unmatched to any gene: 4. The CDR3 covers 15 residues. CDR3 sequence (DNA): TGTGCCAGCAGTTTAGAGGGGGCAAGTGGAAACACCATATATTTT. It specifies CASSLEGASGNTIYF.

The chain is built from TRBV3-1 (or the pseudogene TRBV3-2) and TRBJ2-7; D unresolved. There are 13 residues in the CDR3. The germline CDR1 and CDR2 sequences are LGHDT and YNNKEL (reference sequence). V lost 4 bases, J lost 5 bases, and 12 bases lay in between. The CDR3, as DNA: TGTGCCAGCAGCCCCCCCCTTTTTGACGAGCAGTACTTC. Protein product: CASSPPLFDEQYF.

The CDR3 here is CASSTPVFSGLAGNNEQFF. The CDR3 nucleotides are TGTGCCAGCAGCACTCCCGTGTTTTCGGGCCTAGCGGGAAACAATGAGCAGTTCTTC. The chain has TRBV7-4 and TRBJ2-1; 9 bases line up with TRBD2. Germline-derived CDR1 and CDR2 are SGHVT and SQSDAQ. The CDR3 is 19 amino acids. Trimming removed 5 bases from V and 5 bases from J; junction bases left unmatched: 19.

This chain links TRBV6-4 with TRBJ2-6; TRBD1 matches at 7 bases. The length of the CDR3 is 15 residues. V was pared by 5 bases and J by 4 bases, with 5 bases of the junction left unmatched. CDR1 and CDR2 from the germline V gene are MRHNA and SNTAGT. The CDR3 DNA follows: TGTGCCAGCAGTCCCACAGGGGAAGGGGCCAACGTCCTGACTTTC. This codes for CASSPTGEGANVLTF.

The chain combines TRBV29-1 with TRBJ2-7; tentatively, D is TRBD1 or TRBD2 (5 bases each). CDR1 is SQVTM, CDR2 ANQGSEA, per germline. The CDR3 covers 13 residues. The ends were cut back, 7 bases at V and 0 bases at J, with 13 bases in the middle. The CDR3 loop is CSASWGSSYEQYF. Written as DNA, the CDR3 is TGCAGCGCATCCTGGGGGAGCTCCTACGAGCAGTACTTC.

This chain joins TRBV2 and TRBJ2-3; TRBD2 matches at 9 bases. The CDR3 covers 18 residues. V lost 4 bases, J lost 3 bases, and 14 bases stayed unmatched. Germline CDR1 SNHLY, CDR2 FYNNEI. The CDR3 loop is CASSGRAGGVLVTDTQYF. The CDR3 nucleotides are TGTGCCAGCAGTGGTCGAGCGGGGGGTGTACTTGTGACAGATACGCAGTATTTT.

This clone was picked up one time. This rearrangement joins TRBV19 to TRBJ2-5; no reliable D call. Deletions cut 1 base from V and 0 bases from J, with 6 bases between. Per the germline V gene, CDR1 is LNHDA and CDR2 is SQIVND (reference sequence). This CDR3 is built from 14 residues. The CDR3 sequence is CASSIVGNQETQYF. DNA for the CDR3: TGTGCCAGTAGTATAGTAGGGAACCAAGAGACCCAGTACTTC. The variable domain in full, completed from reference TRBV19 and TRBJ2-5, reads DGGITQSPKYLFRKEGQNVTLSCEQNLNHDAMYWYRQDPGQGLRLIYYSQIVNDFQKGDIAEGYSVSREKKESFPLTVTSAQKNPTAFYLCASSIVGNQETQYFGPGTRLLVL.

This clone was seen only once. The CDR3 region has the DNA TGTGCCAGCAGCTTAGGGACTAGCGGGAGTAACCCCGGGGAGCTGTTTTTT. As protein: CASSLGTSGSNPGELFF. V usage is TRBV7-2 and J usage is TRBJ2-2; TRBD2 agrees at 13 bases. Germline V gives CDR1 SGHTA, CDR2 FQGNSA. This CDR3 comprises 17 residues. The V and J ends lost 1 base and 6 bases, in that order; junction bases with no gene match: 5.

The rearrangement uses TRBV7-8 and TRBJ1-2; 7 nucleotides agree with TRBD1. The CDR3 has 15 amino acids. V lost 1 base and J lost 2; bases outside the gene matches: 4. Per germline, CDR1 SGHVS and CDR2 FQNEAQ. The CDR3: CASSLDAGGNYGYTF. The DNA for the CDR3 is TGTGCCAGCAGCTTAGACGCAGGGGGAAACTATGGCTACACCTTC.